The 21 T cell receptor beta chains in this list originate from one sample, sequenced in a study of T cell changes during pregnancy in multiple sclerosis. Method: immunoSEQ multiplex PCR; TCRdb's copy keeps in-frame clones and lacks some. The data show fewer than 45,000 clones, with 91% seen just once and about 0.45% held by the top ten. This material consisted of CD4+ T cells from peripheral blood mononuclear cells, taken in the second trimester of pregnancy. The receptors were sampled from a female donor in good health, enrolled as a control in a pregnancy study.

J is TRBJ1-2 and V is TRBV30, with TRBD1 matching 8 bases. The CDR3 loop spans 13 amino acids. V trimming: 4 bases; J trimming: 4 bases; junction bases outside the gene matches: 5. Germline assignment: CDR1 GTSNPN and CDR2 SVGIG (reference sequence). The chain's CDR3 is CAWNLGTGYGYTF. CDR3 bases: TGTGCCTGGAACCTCGGGACAGGCTATGGCTACACCTTC.

The J gene is TRBJ1-2, the V gene TRBV18; no clear D. The V end was cut by 2 bases, the J end by 8 bases, with 15 bases between. The V gene's germline CDR1 is KGHSH and CDR2 LQKENI. The CDR3 contains 14 residues. DNA of the CDR3: TGTGCCAGCTCACCATTGGAGGGCGCGGGCGGCTACACCTTC. This codes for CASSPLEGAGGYTF.

The chain has TRBV14 and TRBJ1-3; 9 bases map to TRBD1. In germline, CDR1 is SGHDN, CDR2 FVKESK. The CDR3 extends over 16 amino acids. V trimming: 2 bases; J trimming: 0 bases; junction bases outside the gene matches: 2. The CDR3: CASSQSTGGSGNTIYF. As DNA, the CDR3 is TGTGCCAGCAGCCAATCGACAGGGGGCTCTGGAAACACCATATATTTT.

The V and J genes are TRBV6-5 and TRBJ2-1; 10 bases line up with TRBD1. V shed 2 bases, J shed 14 bases, and the junction held 9 bases outside the gene matches. Germline V gene lookup returns CDR1 MNHEY and CDR2 SVGAGI. The CDR3 is made up of 14 amino acids. The CDR3 loop is CASSYLTKDRGEFF. The CDR3 DNA reads TGTGCCAGCAGTTACCTCACGAAGGACAGGGGGGAGTTCTTC.

CDR3 nucleotides: TGTGCCAGCAGTTTAGGTGCTAGCGGGATTCGCTCTGGGGCCAACGTCCTGACTTTC. It yields the protein CASSLGASGIRSGANVLTF. The chain recombines TRBV28 with TRBJ2-6; 9 bases line up with TRBD2. The J segment lost 0 bases and the V segment lost 2 bases, leaving 8 bases of the junction unmatched. This CDR3 contains 19 residues. In germline, CDR1 is MDHEN, CDR2 SYDVKM. Full variable domain (outside the CDR3, taken from reference TRBV28 and TRBJ2-6): DVKVTQSSRYLVKRTGEKVFLECVQDMDHENMFWYRQDPGLGLRLIYFSYDVKMKEKGDIPEGYSVSREKKERFSLILESASTNQTSMYLCASSLGASGIRSGANVLTFGAGSRLTVL.

The V call is TRBV5-6, the J call TRBJ2-1, with D possibly being TRBD2 (5 bases). CDR1 is SGHDT, CDR2 YYEEEE, per germline. Trimming removed 0 bases from V and 0 bases from J, with 13 bases in between. The CDR3 is 17 amino acids. The CDR3 bases are TGTGCCAGCAGCTTGGCCCCGCCAGCGGCCTCCTACAATGAGCAGTTCTTC. It translates to CASSLAPPAASYNEQFF.

This chain links TRBV5-1 with TRBJ2-1, with a weak D call TRBD2 (6 bases). V shed 3 bases and J shed 7 bases, with 11 bases lying between them. Per germline, CDR1 SGHRS and CDR2 YFSETQ. The CDR3 extends over 13 amino acids. The CDR3 sequence: CASSSPGGNEQFF. The DNA of the CDR3 is TGCGCCAGCAGCTCCCCCGGGGGTAATGAGCAGTTCTTC.

This clone has a handful of counts. This chain joins TRBV7-6 and TRBJ2-3; 7 bases line up with TRBD2. The CDR3 has 18 residues. V was clipped by 3 bases and J by 0 bases; unmatched bases: 12. Germline-derived CDR1 and CDR2 are SGHVS and FNYEAQ. The CDR3 nucleotides read TGTGCCAGCAGCTTGGTTGCGGGGCGGGGGACTAGCACAGATACGCAGTATTTT. Protein product: CASSLVAGRGTSTDTQYF.

This clone came up once. This sequence joins TRBV6-5 and TRBJ2-1, with 8 positions matching TRBD1. After removal of 7 bases from V and 3 bases from J, the junction contained 5 bases not matched to a gene. This CDR3 region has 14 residues. Germline loops: CDR1 MNHEY, CDR2 SVGAGI. The chain's CDR3 is CASKPGQVYNEQFF. The DNA of the CDR3 is TGTGCCAGCAAACCGGGACAGGTCTACAATGAGCAGTTCTTC.

V and J are TRBV7-9 and TRBJ1-3; TRBD1 might be the D (5 bases). The germline V gene encodes CDR1 SEHNR and CDR2 FQNEAQ (reference sequence). The CDR3 is 14 amino acids. The germline V and J ends were trimmed by 1 base and 4 bases, with 8 bases remaining between them. CDR3 DNA: TGTGCCAGCAGCTTAGGGGGACTCGGAAACACCATATATTTT. This gives the protein CASSLGGLGNTIYF.

This clone appeared a single time. V and J are TRBV19 and TRBJ2-7; possible D gene TRBD1, 7 bases. From germline, CDR1 is LNHDA and CDR2 SQIVND (reference sequence). This CDR3 contains 14 residues. V lost 5 bases to trimming and J lost 5 bases, with 16 bases between them. DNA of the CDR3: TGTGCCAGTAGTGACCAGGGGGGACTTGACGAGCAGTACTTC. It yields the protein CASSDQGGLDEQYF.

J is TRBJ1-5 and V is TRBV25-1; a weak D match, TRBD1 (5 bases). This CDR3 is built from 16 residues. The V end was cut by 3 bases, the J end by 0 bases, with 12 bases between. Germline CDR1 MGHDK, CDR2 SYGVNS. The CDR3 DNA reads TGTGCCAGCAGTGAGGTACAGGCCTATAGCAATCAGCCCCAGCATTTT. This encodes CASSEVQAYSNQPQHF.

The chain joins TRBV9 to TRBJ2-2, with 8 bases identical to TRBD2. CDR1 is SGDLS, CDR2 YYNGEE, per germline. This CDR3 has 15 amino acids. The trim removed 4 bases at V and 4 bases at J, leaving 6 bases unmatched. CDR3 nucleotides: TGTGCCAGCAGCCCCCTAGCGGGTAGCACCGGGGAGCTGTTTTTT. As protein: CASSPLAGSTGELFF.

This clone is a singleton in its sample. The chain is built from TRBV10-2 and TRBJ1-5; D is ambiguous. Looked up from germline, CDR1 is WSHSY and CDR2 is SAAADI. Trimming removed 4 bases at V and 6 bases at J, with 4 bases between. There are 11 residues in the CDR3. The CDR3 DNA reads TGCGCCAGCAGTGCAGGTCAGCCCCAGCATTTT. Protein: CASSAGQPQHF.

In its sample, this clone was seen once. Other nucleotide sequences in the sample specify the same CDR3. The chain has TRBV2 and TRBJ1-6, with D perhaps matching TRBD1 (6 bases). V shed 2 bases and J shed 6 bases, with 11 bases lying between them. The CDR3 contains 15 residues. Germline V lookup: CDR1 SNHLY, CDR2 FYNNEI. The CDR3 is CASSERAGANSPLHF. The CDR3 region has the DNA TGTGCCAGCAGTGAAAGGGCAGGGGCTAATTCACCCCTCCACTTT.

In nucleotides, the CDR3 is TGTGCCAGCCTCGACAGGATGAACACTGAAGCTTTCTTT. This gives the protein CASLDRMNTEAFF. V usage is TRBV6-1 and J usage is TRBJ1-1; perhaps TRBD1 as D (6 bases). This CDR3 region has 13 residues. The ends were cut back, 8 bases at V and 0 bases at J, with 10 bases in the middle. Germline-derived CDR1 and CDR2 are MNHNS and SASEGT.

The chain joins TRBV11-3 to TRBJ2-1; 9 nucleotides agree with TRBD2. V lost 2 bases to trimming and J lost 5 bases; unmatched junction nucleotides: 1. CDR1 and CDR2 from the germline V gene are SGHNT and YENEEA. This CDR3 spans 14 amino acids. For the CDR3, the DNA is TGTGCCAGCAGCTTAAAGCGGGGGGACAATGAGCAGTTCTTC. The encoded protein is CASSLKRGDNEQFF. Filled out from reference TRBV11-3 and TRBJ2-1, the complete variable domain reads EAGVVQSPRYKIIEKKQPVAFWCNPISGHNTLYWYLQNLGQGPELLIRYENEEAVDDSQLPKDRFSAERLKGVDSTLKIQPAELGDSAVYLCASSLKRGDNEQFFGPGTRLTVL.

The chain uses TRBV13 and TRBJ1-1; tentative D call: TRBD1 (5 bases). The CDR3 runs to 15 residues. V lost 5 bases, J lost 1 base, and 14 bases lay in between. The germline CDR1 and CDR2 sequences are PRHDT and FYEKMQ (reference sequence). CDR3 bases: TGTGCCAGCAGCCCCGGGCAGGGTCGGAACACTGAAGCTTTCTTT. It is translated as CASSPGQGRNTEAFF.

V and J are TRBV30 and TRBJ2-1; 11 bases match TRBD2. CDR3 length equals 19 residues. The V segment lost 0 bases and the J segment 5 bases; nucleotides outside the gene matches: 15. The germline CDR1 and CDR2 sequences are GTSNPN and SVGIG (reference sequence). The CDR3 sequence: CAWSVLEDASGGFDNEQFF. CDR3 DNA sequence: TGTGCCTGGAGTGTACTCGAAGATGCTAGCGGGGGGTTCGACAATGAGCAGTTCTTC.

The chain has TRBV7-2 and TRBJ2-7; TRBD1 aligns across 8 bases. V gave up 5 bases and J gave up 2 bases; unmatched junction bases: 5. The CDR3 sequence is 14 residues long. Germline CDR1 reads SGHTA; CDR2 reads FQGNSA. The CDR3 here is CASSPGQVAYEQYF. The DNA of the CDR3 is TGTGCCAGCAGCCCGGGACAGGTAGCCTACGAGCAGTACTTC. The full variable domain, its missing parts supplied by reference TRBV7-2 and TRBJ2-7, is GAGVSQSPSNKVTEKGKDVELRCDPISGHTALYWYRQSLGQGLEFLIYFQGNSAPDKSGLPSDRFSAERTGGSVSTLTIQRTQQEDSAVYLCASSPGQVAYEQYFGPGTRLTVT.

Here the CDR3 reads CASSPPDQGIFTGELFF. Written as DNA, the CDR3 is TGTGCCAGCTCACCACCCGATCAGGGCATCTTCACCGGGGAGCTGTTTTTT. This chain uses TRBV18 with TRBJ2-2, with D perhaps matching TRBD1 (5 bases). The V end lost 0 bases, the J end lost 4 bases, and 15 bases lay between the germline ends. CDR3 size: 17 residues. CDR1 is KGHSH, CDR2 LQKENI, per germline.